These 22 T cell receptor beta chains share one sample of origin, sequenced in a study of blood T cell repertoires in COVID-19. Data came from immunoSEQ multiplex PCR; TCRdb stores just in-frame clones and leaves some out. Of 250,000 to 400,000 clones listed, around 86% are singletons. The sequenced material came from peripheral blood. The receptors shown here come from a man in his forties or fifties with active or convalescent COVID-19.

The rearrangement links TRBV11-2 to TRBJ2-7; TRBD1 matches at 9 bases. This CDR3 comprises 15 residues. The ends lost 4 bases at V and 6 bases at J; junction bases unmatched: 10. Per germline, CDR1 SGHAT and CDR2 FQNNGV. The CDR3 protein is CASSSRRQGVGEQYF. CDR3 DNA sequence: TGTGCCAGCAGCTCGAGGAGACAGGGGGTGGGCGAGCAGTACTTC.

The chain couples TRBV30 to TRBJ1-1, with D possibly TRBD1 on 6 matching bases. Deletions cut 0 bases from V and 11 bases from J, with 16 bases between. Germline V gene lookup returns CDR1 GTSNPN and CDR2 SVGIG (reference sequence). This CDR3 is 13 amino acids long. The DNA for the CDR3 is TGTGCCTGGAGTGTAGGGGGTTCGGCAGGGGCTTTCTTT. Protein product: CAWSVGGSAGAFF.

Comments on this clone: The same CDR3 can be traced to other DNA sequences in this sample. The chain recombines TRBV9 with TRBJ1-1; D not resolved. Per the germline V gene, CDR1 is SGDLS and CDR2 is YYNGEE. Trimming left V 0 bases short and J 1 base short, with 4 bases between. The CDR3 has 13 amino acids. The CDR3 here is CASSVAGNTEAFF. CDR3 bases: TGTGCCAGCAGCGTAGCCGGGAACACTGAAGCTTTCTTT. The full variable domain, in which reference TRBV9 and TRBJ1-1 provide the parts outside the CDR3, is DSGVTQTPKHLITATGQRVTLRCSPRSGDLSVYWYQQSLDQGLQFLIQYYNGEERAKGNILERFSAQQFPDLHSELNLSSLELGDSALYFCASSVAGNTEAFFGQGTRLTVV.

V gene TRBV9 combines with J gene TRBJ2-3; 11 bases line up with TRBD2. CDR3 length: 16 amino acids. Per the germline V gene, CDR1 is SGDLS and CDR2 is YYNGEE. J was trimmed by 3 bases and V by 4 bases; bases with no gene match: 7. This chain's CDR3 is CASSKTSGRGTDTQYF. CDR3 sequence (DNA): TGTGCCAGCAGCAAAACTAGCGGGAGAGGGACAGATACGCAGTATTTT.

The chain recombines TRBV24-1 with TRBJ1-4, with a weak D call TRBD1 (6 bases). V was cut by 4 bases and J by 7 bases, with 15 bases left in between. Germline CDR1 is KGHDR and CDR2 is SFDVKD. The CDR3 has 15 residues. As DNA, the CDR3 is TGTGCCACCAGTGAGCCGGCAGGGGAGGGTGAAAAACTGTTTTTT. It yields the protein CATSEPAGEGEKLFF.

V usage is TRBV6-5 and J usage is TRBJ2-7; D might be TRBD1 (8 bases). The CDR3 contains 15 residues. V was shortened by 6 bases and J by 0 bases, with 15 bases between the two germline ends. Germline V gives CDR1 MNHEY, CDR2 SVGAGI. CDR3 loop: CASRVQGGGSYEQYF. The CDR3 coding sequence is TGTGCCAGCAGAGTACAGGGGGGGGGCTCCTACGAGCAGTACTTC.

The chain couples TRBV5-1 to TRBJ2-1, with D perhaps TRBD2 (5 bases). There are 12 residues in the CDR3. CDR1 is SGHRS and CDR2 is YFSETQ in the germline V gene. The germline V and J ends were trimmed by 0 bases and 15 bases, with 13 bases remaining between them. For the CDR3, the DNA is TGCGCCAGCAGCTTGGCGGGGAACCTAGGGTTCTTC. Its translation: CASSLAGNLGFF.

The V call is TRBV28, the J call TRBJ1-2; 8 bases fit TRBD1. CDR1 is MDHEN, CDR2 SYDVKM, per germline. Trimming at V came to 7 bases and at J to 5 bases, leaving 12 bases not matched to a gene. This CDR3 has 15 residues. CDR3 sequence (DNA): TGTGCCAGCACTCCCCACAGGGGGAGGGGATATGGCTACACCTTC. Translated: CASTPHRGRGYGYTF.

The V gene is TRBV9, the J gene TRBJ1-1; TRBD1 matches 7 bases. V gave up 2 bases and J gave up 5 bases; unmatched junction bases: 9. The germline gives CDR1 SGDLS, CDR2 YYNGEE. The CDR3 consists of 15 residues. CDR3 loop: CASSVGQGVGTEAFF. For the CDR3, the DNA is TGTGCCAGCAGCGTGGGGCAGGGGGTGGGAACTGAAGCTTTCTTT.

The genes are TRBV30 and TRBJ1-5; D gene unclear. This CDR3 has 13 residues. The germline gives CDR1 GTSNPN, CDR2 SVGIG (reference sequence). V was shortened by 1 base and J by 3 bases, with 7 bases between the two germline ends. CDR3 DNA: TGTGCCTGGAGTGGGTCAGACAATCAGCCCCAGCATTTT. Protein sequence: CAWSGSDNQPQHF.

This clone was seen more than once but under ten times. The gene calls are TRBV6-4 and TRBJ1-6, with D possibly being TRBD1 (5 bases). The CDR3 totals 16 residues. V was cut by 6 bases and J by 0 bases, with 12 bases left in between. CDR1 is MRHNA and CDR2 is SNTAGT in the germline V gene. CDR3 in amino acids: CASRPDSRSYNSPLHF. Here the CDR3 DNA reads TGTGCCAGCAGACCAGACAGCCGCTCCTATAATTCACCCCTCCACTTT.

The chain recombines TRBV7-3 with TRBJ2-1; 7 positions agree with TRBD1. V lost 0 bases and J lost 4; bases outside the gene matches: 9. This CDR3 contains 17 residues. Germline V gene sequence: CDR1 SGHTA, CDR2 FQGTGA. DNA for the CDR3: TGTGCCAGCAGCTTAACACCCTGGGACAGATCTTACAATGAGCAGTTCTTC. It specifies CASSLTPWDRSYNEQFF.

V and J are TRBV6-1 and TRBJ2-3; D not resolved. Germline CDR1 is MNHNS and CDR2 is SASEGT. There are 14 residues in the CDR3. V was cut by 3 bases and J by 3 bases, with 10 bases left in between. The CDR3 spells CASSDIGETDTQYF. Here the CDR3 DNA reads TGTGCCAGCAGTGATATAGGAGAAACAGATACGCAGTATTTT.

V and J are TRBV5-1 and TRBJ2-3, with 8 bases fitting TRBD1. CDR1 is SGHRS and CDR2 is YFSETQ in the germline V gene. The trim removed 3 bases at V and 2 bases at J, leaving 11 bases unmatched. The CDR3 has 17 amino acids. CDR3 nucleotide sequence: TGCGCCAGCAGCTGGATGTCGACAGGGGCCCTCACAGATACGCAGTATTTT. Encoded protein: CASSWMSTGALTDTQYF.

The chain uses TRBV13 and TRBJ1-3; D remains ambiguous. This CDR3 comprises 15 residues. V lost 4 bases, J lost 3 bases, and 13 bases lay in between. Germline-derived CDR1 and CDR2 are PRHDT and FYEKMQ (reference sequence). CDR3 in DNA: TGTGCCAGCAGCTCCCTCAGGATGAGTGGAAACACCATATATTTT. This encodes CASSSLRMSGNTIYF. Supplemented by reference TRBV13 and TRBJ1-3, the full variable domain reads AAGVIQSPRHLIKEKRETATLKCYPIPRHDTVYWYQQGPGQDPQFLISFYEKMQSDKGSIPDRFSAQQFSDYHSELNMSSLELGDSALYFCASSSLRMSGNTIYFGEGSWLTVV.

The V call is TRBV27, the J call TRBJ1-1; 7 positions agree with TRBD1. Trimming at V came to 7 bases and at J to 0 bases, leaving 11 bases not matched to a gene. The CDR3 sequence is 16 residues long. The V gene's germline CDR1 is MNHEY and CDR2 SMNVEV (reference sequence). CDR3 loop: CASTRYGTDMNTEAFF. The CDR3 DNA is TGTGCCAGCACCCGTTACGGGACAGACATGAACACTGAAGCTTTCTTT.

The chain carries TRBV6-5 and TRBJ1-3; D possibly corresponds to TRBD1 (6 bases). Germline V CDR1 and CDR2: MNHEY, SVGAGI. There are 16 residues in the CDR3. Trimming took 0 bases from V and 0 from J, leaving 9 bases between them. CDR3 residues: CASSYSRGGSGNTIYF. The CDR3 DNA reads TGTGCCAGCAGTTACTCGAGGGGGGGCTCTGGAAACACCATATATTTT.

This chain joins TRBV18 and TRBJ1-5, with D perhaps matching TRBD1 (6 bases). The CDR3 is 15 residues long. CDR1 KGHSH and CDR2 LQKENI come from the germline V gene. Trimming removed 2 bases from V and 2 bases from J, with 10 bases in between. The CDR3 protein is CASSPAGGRNQPQHF. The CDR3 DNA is TGTGCCAGCTCACCAGCGGGGGGCCGCAATCAGCCCCAGCATTTT.

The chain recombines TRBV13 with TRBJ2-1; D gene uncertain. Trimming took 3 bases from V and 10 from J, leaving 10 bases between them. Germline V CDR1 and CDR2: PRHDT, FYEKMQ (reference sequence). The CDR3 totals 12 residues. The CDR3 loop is CASSFKLKEQFF. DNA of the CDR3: TGTGCCAGCAGCTTCAAACTGAAGGAGCAGTTCTTC. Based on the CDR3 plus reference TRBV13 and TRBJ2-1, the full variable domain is AAGVIQSPRHLIKEKRETATLKCYPIPRHDTVYWYQQGPGQDPQFLISFYEKMQSDKGSIPDRFSAQQFSDYHSELNMSSLELGDSALYFCASSFKLKEQFFGPGTRLTVL.

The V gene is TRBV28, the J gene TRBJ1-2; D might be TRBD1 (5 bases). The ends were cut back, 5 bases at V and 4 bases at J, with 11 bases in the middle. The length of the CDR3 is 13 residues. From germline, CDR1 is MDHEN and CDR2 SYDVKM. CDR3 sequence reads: CASSPLTGYGYTF. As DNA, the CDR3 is TGTGCCAGCAGTCCGCTAACAGGCTATGGCTACACCTTC.

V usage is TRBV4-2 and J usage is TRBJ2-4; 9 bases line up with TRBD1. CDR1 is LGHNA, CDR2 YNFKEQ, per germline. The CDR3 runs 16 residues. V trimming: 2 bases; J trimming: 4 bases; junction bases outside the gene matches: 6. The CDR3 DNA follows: TGTGCCAGCAGCCAACGTACAGGGGGCACAAAAAACATTCAGTACTTC. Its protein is CASSQRTGGTKNIQYF.

CDR3 nucleotides: TGTGCCAGCAGCTTGGCGCTAGCCACAGATACGCAGTATTTT. Amino acids: CASSLALATDTQYF. This rearrangement joins TRBV5-4 to TRBJ2-3; the D gene is possibly TRBD2 (5 bases). Looked up from germline, CDR1 is SGHNT and CDR2 is YYREEE (reference sequence). CDR3 length: 14 amino acids. V lost 0 bases, J lost 2 bases, and 7 bases lay in between.